This T cell receptor (beta chain) was identified in a study of T cell repertoires in cytomegalovirus infection. Study at large: The authors relied on CMV epitopes, both recently identified HLA-C-restricted and well-studied HLA-B-restricted. Overall study results and limits: Identification of carriers of CMV plus the relevant HLA was performed using cumulative public TCR beta family frequency.

CDR3 length: 11 amino acids. The ends were cut back, 3 bases at V and 7 bases at J, with 10 bases in the middle. Germline assignment: CDR1 DFQATT and CDR2 SNEGSKA (reference sequence). To note about this clonotype: Its antigen is unidentified.

TCRdb reanalysed the reads using MiXCR and keeps one entry per CDR3 protein. The data hold roughly 500,000 distinct CDR3 sequences, with roughly a third observed a single time. The clonotype originates from a human donor in good health (CMV status not recorded). Some clones in this sample may be carry-over from other donors' samples. This chain joins TRBV20-1 and TRBJ2-7; no firm D call. The starting material was cultured PBMCs, obtained from culture after CMV antigen stimulation. The CDR3 reads CSARVGQEQYF. CDR3 coding DNA: TGCAGTGCTAGGGTGGGTCAAGAGCAGTACTTC.